The present T cell receptor (beta chain) was sequenced within a study of shared clonotypes between healthy human individuals. Between the trimmed V and J ends, which lost 8 bases and 0 bases, there was a span of 14 bases. The CDR3 has 14 amino acids. The germline V gene has CDR1 LNHNV and CDR2 YYDKDF (reference sequence). Libraries were prepared by immunoSEQ multiplex PCR; TCRdb keeps only in-frame clonotypes and omits some of them. The data show approximately 2,000,000 clones, with around 95% seen just once and around 1.7% held by the top ten. CD45RO-negative CD8 cells positively selected for CCR7 made up the naive population, which excluded terminally differentiated effector memory CD45RA+ cells. Caucasian adults living in Nashville, Tennessee, provided all samples. Study-wide points: Rarefaction indicated that sorted-subset sequencing remained incomplete although depth was large. It was only blood that was sampled, and tissue repertoires likely differ. Among non-shared clonotypes, generation probabilities were lower than among those shared by all four donors.

As for this clone: The antigen is not known.

The V call is TRBV15, the J call TRBJ2-7, with unresolved D. The sequence was collected from a young man in good health. Some clones in this sample may be carry-over from other donors' samples. The sequencing input was naive CD8+ T cells from PBMCs. The CDR3 bases are TGTGCCACCTCCGATGGGTCCGACTCCTACGAGCAGTACTTC. Amino acids: CATSDGSDSYEQYF. Full variable domain (missing parts from reference TRBV15 and TRBJ2-7): DAMVIQNPRYQVTQFGKPVTLSCSQTLNHNVMYWYQQKSSQAPKLLFHYYDKDFNNEADTPDNFQSRRPNTSFCFLDIRSPGLGDTAMYLCATSDGSDSYEQYFGPGTRLTVT.